The rows below give T cell receptor beta chains drawn from one sample of a study of T cell repertoires in cytomegalovirus infection. One entry per CDR3 protein results from TCRdb running MiXCR on the reads. Of around 450,000 distinct CDR3 sequences listed, approximately 31% are singletons. Sequencing was carried out using PBMCs. The receptors shown here come from a human donor in good health (CMV status not recorded). Some clones in this sample may be carry-over from other donors' samples. CDR3s include the opening cysteine and the closing phenylalanine or tryptophan. The order of the fields is D gene, CDR3 length, clone size, J gene, V gene, CDR3 protein, CDR3 DNA. D genes are given only for firm matches. For some rows the clone size is stated as once, few or many, or as a class when expanded; others skip it.

TRBD1,14,NA,TRBJ1-2,TRBV4-3,CASSPGQINYGYTF,TGCGCCAGCAGCCCGGGACAGATTAACTATGGCTACACCTTC
NA,12,NA,TRBJ2-1,TRBV24-1,CATSRQSYEQFF,TGTGCCACCAGTAGACAGAGCTATGAGCAGTTCTTC
NA,14,many,TRBJ1-5,TRBV6-6,CASSSRDGGQPQHF,TGTGCCAGCAGTTCCCGGGACGGCGGACAGCCCCAGCATTTT
NA,15,few,TRBJ2-2,TRBV11-2,CASRVTSEMTGELFF,TGTGCCAGCAGGGTGACCTCCGAGATGACCGGGGAGCTGTTTTTT
NA,15,many,TRBJ2-1,TRBV7-2,CASSLWASSYNEQFF,TGTGCCAGCAGCTTATGGGCTAGCTCCTACAATGAGCAGTTCTTC
TRBD1,17,few,TRBJ2-3,TRBV6-1,CASSFTGTGRFTDTQYF,TGTGCCAGCAGTTTTACCGGGACAGGGCGTTTCACAGATACGCAGTATTTT
NA,14,NA,TRBJ2-1,TRBV12-3/TRBV12-4,CASSFSGSYNEQFF,TGTGCCAGCAGTTTTTCCGGTTCCTACAATGAGCAGTTCTTC
TRBD1,19,few,TRBJ2-1,TRBV5-1,CASSLANYDRDSSYNEQFF,TGCGCCAGCAGCTTGGCCAATTATGACAGGGATAGTTCCTACAATGAGCAGTTCTTC
NA,14,NA,TRBJ2-1,TRBV6-5,CASSPFTEENEQFF,TGTGCCAGCAGCCCCTTTACAGAGGAGAATGAGCAGTTCTTC
NA,15,NA,TRBJ1-3,TRBV7-3,CASSLGPGTGNTIYF,TGTGCCAGCAGCTTAGGTCCAGGGACTGGAAACACCATATATTTT
NA,16,many,TRBJ1-4,TRBV12-3/TRBV12-4,CASSRGEDLFPEKLFF,TGTGCCAGCAGTCGGGGAGAGGACCTGTTCCCGGAAAAACTGTTTTTT
NA,14,NA,TRBJ2-2,TRBV4-2,CASSRSRNTGELFF,TGTGCCAGCAGCCGATCAAGGAACACCGGGGAGCTGTTTTTT
NA,14,NA,TRBJ1-5,TRBV19,CASSRWALNQPQHF,TGTGCCAGTAGTAGGTGGGCCCTCAATCAGCCCCAGCATTTT
TRBD2,17,NA,TRBJ2-3,TRBV7-2,CASSLSGTSGVGDTHYF,TGTGCCAGCAGCCTCTCCGGGACTAGCGGGGTAGGAGATACGCATTATTTT
TRBD1,15,many,TRBJ1-2,TRBV7-2,CASSPGQATLYGYTF,TGTGCCAGCAGCCCGGGACAGGCAACTCTCTATGGCTACACCTTC
NA,12,few,TRBJ1-1,TRBV19,CASSFRLTEAFF,TGTGCCAGTAGTTTCCGACTTACTGAAGCTTTCTTT
NA,15,many,TRBJ2-3,TRBV7-6,CASKGEGLSTDTQYF,TGTGCCAGCAAAGGTGAAGGGCTCAGCACAGATACGCAGTATTTT
NA,10,NA,TRBJ2-3,TRBV12-3/TRBV12-4,CATVSDTQYF,TGTGCCACCGTTTCAGATACGCAGTATTTT
NA,13,many,TRBJ1-5,TRBV7-2,CASSPSGNQPQHF,TGTGCCAGCAGCCCTTCTGGCAATCAGCCCCAGCATTTT
NA,13,many,TRBJ1-1,TRBV11-2,CASSGGGGTEAFF,TGTGCCAGCTCGGGGGGTGGAGGCACTGAAGCTTTCTTT
NA,17,NA,TRBJ1-4,TRBV28,CAISSKDNLATNEKLFF,TGTGCCATAAGTTCTAAGGACAACCTTGCAACTAATGAAAAACTGTTTTTT
NA,14,few,TRBJ1-3,TRBV14,CASSQVNAVVPIYF,TGTGCCAGCAGCCAAGTGAACGCCGTAGTCCCCATATATTTT
TRBD1,15,few,TRBJ1-4,TRBV4-1,CASSQPQGRGEKLFF,TGCGCCAGCAGCCAGCCACAGGGGAGGGGTGAAAAACTGTTTTTT
TRBD2,16,few,TRBJ2-1,TRBV12-3/TRBV12-4,CASSSTGTSAYNEQFF,TGTGCCAGCTCCTCTACCGGGACTAGCGCCTACAATGAGCAGTTCTTC
TRBD1,17,NA,TRBJ1-1,TRBV20-1,CSAPDRTGPTSNTEAFF,TGCAGTGCTCCCGATAGGACAGGGCCCACATCGAACACTGAAGCTTTCTTT
NA,15,few,TRBJ2-1,TRBV19,CASSIVEGVGNEQFF,TGTGCCAGTAGTATAGTGGAGGGTGTGGGCAATGAGCAGTTCTTC
NA,15,once,TRBJ2-5,TRBV5-4,CASSSGWSGEETQYF,TGTGCCAGCAGCTCAGGGTGGAGCGGAGAAGAGACCCAGTACTTC
NA,12,NA,TRBJ2-3,TRBV30,CAWSALQNTQYF,TGTGCCTGGAGTGCCCTTCAAAATACGCAGTATTTT
NA,15,NA,TRBJ1-4,TRBV3-1,CASSASRPTNEKLFF,TGTGCCAGCAGCGCATCGCGCCCAACTAATGAAAAACTGTTTTTT
TRBD2,16,NA,TRBJ2-5,TRBV7-6,CASSSRLSGGGETQYF,TGTGCCAGCAGCTCCCGACTATCGGGGGGGGGGGAGACCCAGTACTTC
TRBD1,11,NA,TRBJ1-2,TRBV6-5,CDPAGGYGYTF,TGTGACCCGGCAGGGGGCTATGGCTACACCTTC
NA,13,NA,TRBJ1-5,TRBV19,CASSTTENQPQHF,TGTGCCAGTAGTACGACGGAAAATCAGCCCCAGCATTTT